This T cell receptor (beta chain) derives from a study of blood T cell repertoires in COVID-19. Study at large: The study drew acute and convalescent COVID-19 samples from the United States, Italy and Spain.

Enrolled through a virtual design, the participants were between roughly 18 and 89 years of age and came from about two dozen US areas. Donors in Cohort 3 who had recovered were those with two negative PCRs, healthcare professional clearance, or resolution of their symptoms. The data were produced by immunoSEQ multiplex PCR, yet TCRdb's version contains in-frame clones alone and is incomplete. Of under 300,000 clones in the sample, approximately 84% are singletons; the top ten hold around 16%. CDR3 length: 21 residues. After removal of 3 bases from V and 5 bases from J, the junction contained 20 bases not matched to a gene. CDR1 GTSNPN and CDR2 SVGIG come from the germline V gene (reference sequence).

The chain links TRBV30 to TRBJ2-2, with 14 nucleotides matching TRBD2. The material sequenced was PBMCs or T cells enriched from blood (not recorded which). The TCR sequence derives from a middle-aged man who had recovered from COVID-19. In DNA, the CDR3 is TGTGCCTGGAGCGACCTATCTGGTGGGACTAGCGGGAGAGTACGGACCGGGGAGCTGTTTTTT. This gives the protein CAWSDLSGGTSGRVRTGELFF.